This TCR beta chain was sequenced in a study of blood T cell repertoires in COVID-19. This clone appeared a few times. Between the trimmed V and J ends, which lost 1 base and 4 bases, there was a span of 17 bases. CDR3 size: 17 residues. Germline assignment: CDR1 MDHEN and CDR2 SYDVKM. The protocol was immunoSEQ multiplex PCR, while the TCRdb copy is restricted to in-frame clones and leaves out a portion. Of about 200,000 clones in the sample, roughly 84% are singletons; the top ten hold roughly 18%. This rearrangement joins TRBV28 to TRBJ1-3; D is possibly TRBD1 (6 bases). This clonotype was sampled from a person between 70 and 80 years old with COVID-19, enrolled during active disease. Sequencing was carried out using peripheral blood. The CDR3: CASSLLWGQGSGNTIYF. The CDR3 DNA reads as TGTGCCAGCAGTTTATTGTGGGGGCAGGGGTCCGGAAACACCATATATTTT.